This T cell receptor beta chain was captured in a study of beta chain features in type 1 diabetes (dated by TCRdb to 2016 to 2019). General notes on the study: Mean age, gender distribution, total cell number and subset yield did not differ between patients and healthy donors. A total of over 95,000,000 sorted cells were examined across all samples, and RNA yield correlated strongly with the number of cells per subset. The study compared TCRB repertoires of sorted circulating CD4+ T cell subsets between recently diagnosed type 1 diabetes patients and matched healthy donors. Regulatory and stem cell-like memory subsets were obtained from only 8 patients and roughly 8 healthy donors, while naive and central memory subsets were obtained from all 28 donors. Summary of the overall study and its limitations: Naive, central memory and regulatory TCRB repertoires appeared to be more similar among patients than among healthy donors. Shorter templates might be favored by PCR, yet because patient and control samples were amplified and corrected together, any such skew would affect both groups equally. Sequencing cDNA rather than genomic DNA could over-represent highly expressing activated cells, although activation and CD3 levels did not differ between groups. At VDJ recombination sites, type 1 diabetes patients had fewer insertions and more deleted nucleotides, which implies abnormalities in thymic rearrangement. Type 1 diabetes patients showed a moderate but significant shortening of TCRB CDR3 length in all four CD4+ subsets. Only small numbers of individuals were included in the HLA sub-analyses, which left unresolved whether HLA type had any influence on TCRB rearrangement.

The High Capacity cDNA Reverse Transcription Kit was used to reverse transcribe all of the isolated RNA, meaning that expressed TCRB transcripts were what got sequenced. Deep immunoSEQ sequencing was performed on naive, central memory and regulatory T cell samples, with an average of approximately 4 million total reads per sample. Sorted cells were lysed in RLT buffer and RNA was extracted with DNase-treated RNeasy Micro or Mini kits, depending on cell number. Each cell subset was processed on its own to prevent cross-contamination, while patient and healthy donor samples were processed together. The immunoSEQ multiplex PCR was used to amplify TCRB sequences from cDNA, yielding 87-bp fragments that span the CDR3 region. Amplicons were sequenced on the Illumina HiSeq platform. As for the authors' bioinformatics: Synthetic template baselines were used to correct PCR bias computationally, reads within Hamming distance 2 were collapsed, and singletons that could not be merged were discarded. Reads were aligned to IMGT to assign V, D and J genes, CDR3 length, and insertions or deletions at six rearrangement sites. Clonotype counts were normalized to sorted cell number within each subset before computing true diversity and Gini coefficients with the tcR R package. Repertoire sharing was quantified using the overlap coefficient calculated on TCRB nucleotide sequences. Out-of-frame TCRB sequences from naive cells were analyzed as a proxy for the pre-selection repertoire. TCRdb carries this immuneACCESS record with in-frame sequences only. Its versions omit some clonotypes, under half of them owing to an unresolved V gene in the studies checked, with the rest unexplained. V, J and clone size are those of that table, while D and trimming were read from the DNA. The sample table contains under 400,000 clones; only one count was recorded for over 10% of them. The ten top clones hold 0.0095% to 0.013% of the sample.

This clone turned up a few times. The antigen it binds to is not known. Qualities for individual bases were not recorded, and no much larger clone is one base off. Each donor gave one peripheral blood draw, approximately 110 mL on average, collected into heparinised tubes. Using a panel that included CD45RO, CCR7, CD25, CD127, CD95 and CD27, naive, central memory, regulatory and stem cell-like memory CD4+ T cells were sorted on a BD FACSAria II. A purity above 95% was achieved for all sorted populations. Right away, PBMCs were isolated by Lymphoprep density gradient centrifugation and were stained directly, with no culture step. So that batch effects would be minimized, each experiment stained and sorted samples in pairs, pairing one healthy donor with one patient. CDR3 length: 12 amino acids, cysteine to phenylalanine. CDR3 DNA is the only sequence kept; it has 36 bases, read in frame from the first base. From a lookup of the germline V gene, CDR1 and CDR2 are SGHTA and FQGNSA. V is pruned by 4 bases and J by 7 bases, leaving 4 bases of the junction without a gene match.

The sample was naive CD4+ T cells from blood. The sample's cell subset or site label, decoded: true naive CD4+ T cells. The chain is assembled from TRBV7-2 and TRBJ2-7; 7 central bases correspond to TRBD2. This TCR was recovered from a woman aged 18-29 years with type 1 diabetes. In nucleotides, the sequence is TGTGCCAGCAGCTCCCCCGGGAGGGAGCAGTACTTC. Its amino acids are CASSSPGREQYF.